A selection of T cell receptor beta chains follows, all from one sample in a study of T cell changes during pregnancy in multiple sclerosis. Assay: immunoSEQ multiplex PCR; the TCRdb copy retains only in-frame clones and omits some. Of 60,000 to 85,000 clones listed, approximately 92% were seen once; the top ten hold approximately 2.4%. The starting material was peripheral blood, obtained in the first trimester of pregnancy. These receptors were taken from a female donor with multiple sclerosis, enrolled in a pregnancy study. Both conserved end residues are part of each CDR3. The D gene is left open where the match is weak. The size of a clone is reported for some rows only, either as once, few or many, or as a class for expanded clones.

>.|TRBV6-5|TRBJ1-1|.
CASSYSTAHTEAFF
TGTGCCAGCAGTTACTCGACAGCCCACACTGAAGCTTTCTTT
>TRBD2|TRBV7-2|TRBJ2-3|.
CASSLALAGGRFTDTQYF
TGTGCCAGCAGCTTAGCGCTAGCGGGGGGCAGGTTCACAGATACGCAGTATTTT
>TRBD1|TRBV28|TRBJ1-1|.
CASSSPGQGRGGTEAFF
TGTGCCAGCAGTTCGCCGGGACAGGGGCGAGGGGGCACTGAAGCTTTCTTT
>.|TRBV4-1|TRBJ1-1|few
CASSQQDGGNTEAFF
TGCGCCAGCAGCCAACAGGACGGAGGCAACACTGAAGCTTTCTTT
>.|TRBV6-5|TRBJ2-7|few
CASSYGQDNYEQYF
TGTGCCAGCAGTTACGGTCAGGATAACTACGAGCAGTACTTC
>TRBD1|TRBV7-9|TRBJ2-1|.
CASSPGTGINEQFF
TGTGCCAGCAGCCCCGGGACAGGGATTAATGAGCAGTTCTTC
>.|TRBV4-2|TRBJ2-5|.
CASSQALSGGQETQYF
TGTGCCAGCAGCCAAGCCCTCTCGGGAGGACAGGAGACCCAGTACTTC
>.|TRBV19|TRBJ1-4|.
CASSSQSTELFF
TGTGCCAGTAGTAGTCAGTCCACAGAACTGTTTTTT
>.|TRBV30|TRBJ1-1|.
CAWSRPGQNTEAFF
TGTGCCTGGAGTAGGCCAGGTCAGAACACTGAAGCTTTCTTT
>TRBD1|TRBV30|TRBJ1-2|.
CAWRSGGYGYTF
TGTGCCTGGAGGTCAGGGGGCTATGGCTACACCTTC
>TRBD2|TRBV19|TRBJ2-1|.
CASSIVAGVAEQFF
TGTGCCAGTAGTATAGTGGCGGGAGTAGCTGAGCAGTTCTTC
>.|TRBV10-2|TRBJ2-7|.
CATSTLTEQYF
TGCGCCACCTCGACTTTAACCGAGCAGTACTTC
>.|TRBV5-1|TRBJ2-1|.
CASSLFSTYEQFF
TGCGCCAGCAGCTTGTTTTCGACATACGAGCAGTTCTTC
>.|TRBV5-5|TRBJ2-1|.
CASTITPATSLRYNEQFF
TGTGCCAGCACCATTACCCCCGCGACTAGTCTCCGCTACAATGAGCAGTTCTTC
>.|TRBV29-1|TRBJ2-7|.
CSVLQGEVAYEQYF
TGCAGCGTTCTTCAGGGTGAGGTGGCCTACGAGCAGTACTTC
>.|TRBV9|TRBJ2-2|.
CASSGSRGTGELFF
TGTGCCAGCAGCGGTTCCCGGGGGACCGGGGAGCTGTTTTTT
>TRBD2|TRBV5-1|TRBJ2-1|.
CASSLDALAGPYNEQFF
TGCGCCAGCAGCTTGGACGCTCTAGCGGGACCTTACAATGAGCAGTTCTTC